This T cell receptor (beta chain) appears in the sequencing data of a study of shared clonotypes between healthy human individuals. The assay was immunoSEQ multiplex PCR, and TCRdb's table has in-frame clones only and misses some. The repertoire has approximately 500,000 clones, almost 80% of them found once; the top ten carry roughly an eighth. The V end was cut by 3 bases, the J end by 2 bases, with 10 bases between. Looked up from germline, CDR1 is MDHEN and CDR2 is SYDVKM. The CDR3 has 14 amino acids. This clone was picked up one time. Specimen: PBMCs. V is TRBV28 and J is TRBJ2-5; no clear D gene. This TCR came from a woman between 40 and 50 years old in good health. Some clones in this sample may be carry-over from other donors' samples. Here the CDR3 reads CASSFPNTQETQYF. Written as DNA, the CDR3 is TGTGCCAGCAGTTTCCCTAACACTCAAGAGACCCAGTACTTC.